A selection of T cell receptor beta chains follows, all from one sample in a study of PD-1 blockade in classical Hodgkin lymphoma. The data were produced by immunoSEQ multiplex PCR, yet TCRdb's version contains in-frame clones alone and is incomplete. This sample has 20,000 to 25,000 clones, with approximately 91% found just once. Material for sequencing was CD4+ T cells from blood. The receptors were gathered from a human donor with classical Hodgkin lymphoma. Both conserved end residues are part of each CDR3. A D gene is named only where the DNA matches it firmly. The size entry is marked missing in some rows and otherwise reads once, few, many or a size class.

j_call clone_size v_call d_call cdr3_nt cdr3_aa
TRBJ2-5 - TRBV2 - TGTGCCAGCAGTCAGTTCGGGTCAGGAGAGACCCAGTACTTC CASSQFGSGETQYF
TRBJ1-2 - TRBV6-6 - TGTGCCAGCAGAGCTGACCGCATGAGCTATGGCTACACCTTC CASRADRMSYGYTF
TRBJ2-3 - TRBV5-5 - TGTGCCAGCAGCGTTAGAGGGACAGATACGCAGTATTTT CASSVRGTDTQYF
TRBJ1-2 - TRBV5-1 - TGCGCCAGCAGCTTGAGGCCCCTTTCCCCTGACAGATTAATCTATGGCTACACCTTC CASSLRPLSPDRLIYGYTF
TRBJ2-7 - TRBV5-1 - TGCGCCAGCAGCAGTACGGTGGACTACGAGCAGTACTTC CASSSTVDYEQYF
TRBJ1-5 few TRBV10-1 - TGCGCCAGCAGTGCTATCGTCGGGGGGCCCCAGCATTTT CASSAIVGGPQHF
TRBJ2-6 - TRBV2 TRBD1 TGTGCCAGCAGTCTTAGGACAGGGACTGGGGCCAACGTCCTGACTTTC CASSLRTGTGANVLTF
TRBJ2-1 - TRBV2 - TGTGCCAGCAGTCAATTTAGTTCCTACAATGAGCAGTTCTTC CASSQFSSYNEQFF
TRBJ2-7 - TRBV18 TRBD1 TGTGCCAGCTCACCCTGGCAGGGGGCAGGGGAGCAGTACTTC CASSPWQGAGEQYF
TRBJ1-3 - TRBV5-6 - TGTGCCAGCAGCTTTGCCGACAGAGCCTCTGGAAACACCATATATTTT CASSFADRASGNTIYF
TRBJ1-1 once TRBV19 - TGTGCCAGTAGTATCCACCCCCCGGGAGACACTGAAGCTTTCTTT CASSIHPPGDTEAFF
TRBJ2-2 - TRBV10-3 TRBD2 TGTGCCATCAGTGAGAGTGGAGGCGGGGGGACCGGAACCGGGGAGCTGTTTTTT CAISESGGGGTGTGELFF
TRBJ1-2 - TRBV30 - TGTGCCTGGAGTGCTTGGATGGCAATCCGCTATGGCTACACCTTC CAWSAWMAIRYGYTF